The 19 T cell receptor beta chains listed next were all sequenced from one sample in a study of cytomegalovirus exposure and HLA in healthy donors. PCR used 60 Vbeta primers and 13 Jbeta primers. The assay was immunoSEQ multiplex PCR, and TCRdb's table has in-frame clones only and misses some. The table records 150,000 to 170,000 clones, approximately 74% of them present only once. Sequenced material: PBMCs. The source of these receptors is a man aged 25-40 years in good health and CMV-seronegative.

The chain is built from TRBV5-1 and TRBJ2-7, with TRBD1 matching over 8 bases. The germline CDR1 and CDR2 sequences are SGHRS and YFSETQ. The CDR3 extends over 14 amino acids. J was trimmed by 3 bases and V by 1 base; bases with no gene match: 3. This chain's CDR3 is CASSLSGQGYEQYF. In DNA form, the CDR3 reads TGCGCCAGCAGCTTGTCCGGACAGGGCTACGAGCAGTACTTC.

This clone has just a few counts. The gene calls are TRBV2 and TRBJ1-5; D unclear. The germline V gene has CDR1 SNHLY and CDR2 FYNNEI. The ends were cut back, 5 bases at V and 0 bases at J, with 17 bases in the middle. This CDR3 spans 17 amino acids. CDR3 sequence reads: CASSPGGPQYSNQPQHF. CDR3 bases: TGTGCCAGCAGTCCCGGTGGGCCGCAGTATAGCAATCAGCCCCAGCATTTT. Full variable domain (outside the CDR3, taken from reference TRBV2 and TRBJ1-5): EPEVTQTPSHQVTQMGQEVILRCVPISNHLYFYWYRQILGQKVEFLVSFYNNEISEKSEIFDDQFSVERPDGSNFTLKIRSTKLEDSAMYFCASSPGGPQYSNQPQHFGDGTRLSIL.

The genes are TRBV2 and TRBJ1-1, with 10 bases aligning to TRBD1. Germline V lookup: CDR1 SNHLY, CDR2 FYNNEI. This CDR3 region has 13 residues. The junction had 2 bases not matched to a gene; V was cut back by 6 bases and J by 4 bases. The CDR3 DNA reads as TGTGCCAGCAGGGACAGGGGGGGCACTGAAGCTTTCTTT. Its protein product is CASRDRGGTEAFF.

The genes are TRBV7-9 and TRBJ2-7; 7 bases align to TRBD1. The germline CDR1 and CDR2 sequences are SEHNR and FQNEAQ (reference sequence). This CDR3 comprises 14 residues. V gave up 4 bases and J gave up 6 bases; unmatched junction bases: 9. In nucleotides, the CDR3 is TGTGCCAGCAGCTCCGGTACAGGGGTCCGCGAGCAGTACTTC. This encodes CASSSGTGVREQYF.

The chain has TRBV6-5 and TRBJ2-7; TRBD1 matches 9 bases. V trimming: 6 bases; J trimming: 2 bases; junction bases outside the gene matches: 5. This CDR3 spans 14 amino acids. Germline CDR1 and CDR2: MNHEY and SVGAGI. CDR3: CASSARDRAYEQYF. DNA for the CDR3: TGTGCCAGCAGCGCGCGGGACAGGGCCTACGAGCAGTACTTC.

The rearrangement uses TRBV6-1 and TRBJ1-5; a weak D match, TRBD1 (5 bases). Trimming removed 3 bases at V and 6 bases at J, with 6 bases between. The V gene's germline CDR1 is MNHNS and CDR2 SASEGT. The CDR3 totals 12 residues. The CDR3 nucleotides are TGTGCCAGCAGTGAGGGGGGTCAGCCCCAGCATTTT. This gives the protein CASSEGGQPQHF.

The chain uses TRBV7-6 and TRBJ2-1, with 14 positions matching TRBD2. The CDR3 is made up of 15 amino acids. J lost 11 bases, V lost 2 bases, and 5 bases had no gene match. The germline CDR1 and CDR2 sequences are SGHVS and FNYEAQ. CDR3 sequence: CASSLTGLAGEQQFF. CDR3 in DNA: TGTGCCAGCAGCTTAACGGGACTAGCGGGGGAGCAGCAGTTCTTC. Based on the CDR3 plus reference TRBV7-6 and TRBJ2-1, the full variable domain is GAGVSQSPRYKVTKRGQDVALRCDPISGHVSLYWYRQALGQGPEFLTYFNYEAQQDKSGLPNDRFSAERPEGSISTLTIQRTEQRDSAMYRCASSLTGLAGEQQFFGPGTRLTVL.

The chain employs TRBV5-4 and TRBJ2-1; 9 bases fit TRBD1. CDR3 length: 16 residues. Germline V CDR1 and CDR2: SGHNT, YYREEE (reference sequence). The V segment lost 4 bases and the J segment 4 bases; nucleotides outside the gene matches: 9. The CDR3 protein is CASSSIQGAWYNEQFF. The CDR3 nucleotides read TGTGCCAGCAGCAGTATACAGGGGGCGTGGTACAATGAGCAGTTCTTC.

This sequence joins TRBV4-2 and TRBJ1-5; TRBD1 might be the D (6 bases). The CDR3 is made up of 14 amino acids. Trimming removed 0 bases at V and 7 bases at J, with 10 bases between. The germline V gene encodes CDR1 LGHNA and CDR2 YNFKEQ. CDR3: CASSQEGGDQPQHF. The CDR3 coding sequence is TGTGCCAGCAGCCAAGAAGGGGGTGACCAGCCCCAGCATTTT.

V usage is TRBV28 and J usage is TRBJ1-4, with 8 positions matching TRBD1. J lost 10 bases, V lost 6 bases, and 13 bases had no gene match. This CDR3 is 15 amino acids long. CDR1 is MDHEN and CDR2 is SYDVKM in the germline V gene. For the CDR3, the DNA is TGTGCCAGCAGGGACAGGGCAAGTAACGGGGGAAAACTGTTTTTT. Its translation: CASRDRASNGGKLFF.

Only a few counts were recorded for this clone. This chain uses TRBV4-1 with TRBJ2-2, with 9 bases lining up with TRBD1. Germline loops: CDR1 MGHRA, CDR2 YSYEKL. Trimming cost V 4 bases and J 10 bases; bases outside gene matches: 1. This CDR3 has 12 amino acids. Here the CDR3 reads CASSRDREELFF. The CDR3 DNA is TGCGCCAGCAGCCGGGACAGGGAGGAGCTGTTTTTT.

V usage is TRBV5-4 and J usage is TRBJ2-1, with D possibly TRBD1 on 6 matching bases. The CDR3 spans 15 residues. The germline gives CDR1 SGHNT, CDR2 YYREEE (reference sequence). The germline V and J ends were trimmed by 3 bases and 4 bases, with 14 bases remaining between them. The CDR3, as DNA: TGTGCCAGCAGCTCTCGGGACACCACGTACAATGAGCAGTTCTTC. Its protein is CASSSRDTTYNEQFF.

The rearrangement links TRBV27 to TRBJ1-1, with D unresolved. V lost 3 bases to trimming and J lost 3 bases, with 8 bases between them. The CDR3 contains 13 residues. Germline V lookup: CDR1 MNHEY, CDR2 SMNVEV (reference sequence). The CDR3 reads CASSLDYYTEAFF. The CDR3 nucleotides read TGTGCCAGCAGTTTGGACTACTACACTGAAGCTTTCTTT.

V gene TRBV9 combines with J gene TRBJ2-3; TRBD2 matches at 10 bases. Germline loops: CDR1 SGDLS, CDR2 YYNGEE. The V and J ends lost 0 bases and 6 bases, in that order; junction bases with no gene match: 7. This CDR3 is built from 16 residues. The CDR3 sequence: CASSVATSGTADTQYF. CDR3 nucleotides: TGTGCCAGCAGCGTAGCTACTAGCGGGACCGCGGATACGCAGTATTTT.

V is TRBV5-4 and J is TRBJ2-3; 8 bases align to TRBD1. The germline V gene has CDR1 SGHNT and CDR2 YYREEE (reference sequence). After removal of 0 bases from V and 0 bases from J, the junction contained 9 bases not matched to a gene. The CDR3 is 18 amino acids. In DNA form, the CDR3 reads TGTGCCAGCAGCTTGGATGGGACAGGCCCCCCTAGCACAGATACGCAGTATTTT. Translated, it gives CASSLDGTGPPSTDTQYF.

This chain joins TRBV6-6 and TRBJ2-7; a weak D match, TRBD2 (6 bases). The CDR3 spans 13 residues. V gave up 4 bases and J gave up 4 bases, with 11 bases separating them. In germline, CDR1 is MNHNY, CDR2 SVGAGI (reference sequence). In DNA, the CDR3 is TGTGCCAGCAGTTGGCCAGGGAGGTACGAGCAGTACTTC. This encodes CASSWPGRYEQYF.

The V call is TRBV13, the J call TRBJ2-5; 12 nucleotides align to TRBD2. Germline assignment: CDR1 PRHDT and CDR2 FYEKMQ (reference sequence). With 3 bases clipped from V and 5 bases from J, the junction kept 4 bases outside the gene matches. This CDR3 spans 15 amino acids. In DNA form, the CDR3 reads TGTGCCAGCAGCTTGACTAGCGGGGGAGAGGAGACCCAGTACTTC. Translation: CASSLTSGGEETQYF.

The chain combines TRBV4-3 with TRBJ1-2, with D unresolved. CDR1 is LGHNA and CDR2 is YSLEER in the germline V gene. Trimming stripped 0 bases from V and 2 bases from J, with 7 bases between. CDR3 size: 14 residues. The CDR3 DNA reads TGCGCCAGCAGCCAAGAAGGCAGGAACTATGGCTACACCTTC. Protein: CASSQEGRNYGYTF.

The chain combines TRBV14 with TRBJ2-1; D is possibly TRBD2 (5 bases). CDR1 SGHDN and CDR2 FVKESK come from the germline V gene. The CDR3 length is 15 residues. V lost 1 base to trimming and J lost 2 bases, with 9 bases between them. CDR3 amino acids: CASSQVYGAYNEQFF. The CDR3 nucleotides read TGTGCCAGCAGCCAAGTTTACGGGGCCTACAATGAGCAGTTCTTC.